Listed below are T cell receptor beta chains from one sample, sequenced in a study of blood T cell repertoires in COVID-19. The protocol was immunoSEQ multiplex PCR, while the TCRdb copy is restricted to in-frame clones and leaves out a portion. This sample has under 200,000 clones, with around 85% found just once. The sequenced sample was peripheral blood. All receptors derive from a man aged 60 to 75 who had recovered from COVID-19. The CDR3 runs from the conserved cysteine through the conserved F or W. D genes are given only for firm matches. A clone size is listed for some rows: how often the clone was seen (once, few, many), or a class if it is expanded.

J: TRBJ2-3
size: .
V: TRBV5-3
D: .
DNA: TGTGCCAGAAAAGTAGCCCGGGGTCACCCAACGACAGATACGCAGTATTTT
CDR3: CARKVARGHPTTDTQYF

J: TRBJ2-7
size: few
V: TRBV10-3
D: TRBD2
DNA: TGTGCCATCACAGAGCGGGGGGAAACCAACGAGCAGTACTTC
CDR3: CAITERGETNEQYF

J: TRBJ2-2
size: .
V: TRBV11-3
D: .
DNA: TGTGCCAGCAGCCCCGGTAGCGCGAACACCGGGGAGCTGTTTTTT
CDR3: CASSPGSANTGELFF

J: TRBJ2-3
size: .
V: TRBV7-2
D: TRBD2
DNA: TGTGCCAGCAGCCCTCATACTAGCGGGGGAGGAGATACGCAGTATTTT
CDR3: CASSPHTSGGGDTQYF

J: TRBJ1-5
size: .
V: TRBV3-1/TRBV3-2
D: .
DNA: TGTGCCAGCAGCCAAAGTACCGGTAGCAATCAGCCCCAGCATTTT
CDR3: CASSQSTGSNQPQHF

J: TRBJ2-7
size: .
V: TRBV5-1
D: TRBD2
DNA: TGCGCCAGCAGCTTGGCCGGGGGGACCGTTGCCTACGAGCAGTACTTC
CDR3: CASSLAGGTVAYEQYF

J: TRBJ1-2
size: .
V: TRBV12-3/TRBV12-4
D: .
DNA: TGTGCCAGCAGTCCCGGGGGGGTTGGCTACACCTTC
CDR3: CASSPGGVGYTF

J: TRBJ1-2
size: .
V: TRBV18
D: .
DNA: TGTGCCAGCTCACCACGGGAGGGCCCCTATGGCTACACCTTC
CDR3: CASSPREGPYGYTF

J: TRBJ2-2
size: .
V: TRBV29-1
D: .
DNA: TGCAGCGTCGGGCAGGGCAACGGGGAGCTGTTTTTT
CDR3: CSVGQGNGELFF

J: TRBJ2-5
size: .
V: TRBV19
D: TRBD2
DNA: TGTGCCAGTAGCCTAGCGGGGGGTCAAGAGACCCAGTACTTC
CDR3: CASSLAGGQETQYF

J: TRBJ2-1
size: .
V: TRBV19
D: TRBD2
DNA: TGTGCCAGTAGTATAGCCGGGGGGGAGGCCAGGGATGAGCAGTTCTTC
CDR3: CASSIAGGEARDEQFF

J: TRBJ1-3
size: .
V: TRBV19
D: .
DNA: TGTGCCAGCTCTGAGGGAACCGGAAACACCATATATTTT
CDR3: CASSEGTGNTIYF

J: TRBJ1-3
size: few
V: TRBV13
D: .
DNA: TGTGCCAGCCGACTTGGAAACACCATATATTTT
CDR3: CASRLGNTIYF

J: TRBJ1-4
size: .
V: TRBV6-2/TRBV6-3
D: .
DNA: TGTGCCAGCAGTTACTCGGCGGGGGGACAACTGTTTTTT
CDR3: CASSYSAGGQLFF

J: TRBJ2-5
size: .
V: TRBV5-1
D: TRBD1
DNA: TGCGCCAGCAGTTCCGGACAGGGGGAAGGACAAGAGACCCAGTACTTC
CDR3: CASSSGQGEGQETQYF

J: TRBJ2-7
size: .
V: TRBV5-1
D: TRBD1
DNA: TGCGCCAGCAGCTTGGGACCGGGACAGGCATACGAGCAGTACTTC
CDR3: CASSLGPGQAYEQYF

J: TRBJ1-3
size: .
V: TRBV5-1
D: .
DNA: TGCGCCAGCAGCTTGTCAGGGGAAGGAAACACCATATATTTT
CDR3: CASSLSGEGNTIYF

J: TRBJ2-7
size: .
V: TRBV7-9
D: .
DNA: TGTGCCAGCAGCCGACGATGGACAGTCCCCTACGAGCAGTACTTC
CDR3: CASSRRWTVPYEQYF

J: TRBJ2-7
size: .
V: TRBV12-3/TRBV12-4
D: .
DNA: TGTGCCAGCGGGCCAGGTCTCGAGCAGTACTTC
CDR3: CASGPGLEQYF

J: TRBJ1-3
size: .
V: TRBV4-2
D: .
DNA: TGTGCCAGCAGCCAAGATAGCTCTGGACAAGGCGCTGGAAACACCATATATTTT
CDR3: CASSQDSSGQGAGNTIYF

J: TRBJ1-2
size: once
V: TRBV5-6
D: TRBD1
DNA: TGTGCCAGCAGCTTGGGGGGACAGCCGTATGGCTACACCTTC
CDR3: CASSLGGQPYGYTF

J: TRBJ2-4
size: .
V: TRBV2
D: TRBD2
DNA: TGTGCCAGCAGTGAACGTAGCGGGGGCGTCAAAAACATTCAGTACTTC
CDR3: CASSERSGGVKNIQYF

J: TRBJ1-2
size: .
V: TRBV6-2/TRBV6-3
D: TRBD1
DNA: TGTGCCAGCAGTCTTCCAGGGGGAAGGAGCTATGGCTACACCTTC
CDR3: CASSLPGGRSYGYTF

J: TRBJ1-2
size: .
V: TRBV5-4
D: .
DNA: TGTGCCAGCCGCGCAGGGTACGGCTACACCTTC
CDR3: CASRAGYGYTF

J: TRBJ2-5
size: .
V: TRBV10-3
D: .
DNA: TGTGCCATCAGTGCGTACCAAGAGACCCAGTACTTC
CDR3: CAISAYQETQYF

J: TRBJ2-4
size: .
V: TRBV7-3
D: .
DNA: TGTGCCAGCAGCTTACACGGAGTTGATGGAAACATTCAGTACTTC
CDR3: CASSLHGVDGNIQYF

J: TRBJ2-7
size: .
V: TRBV10-3
D: TRBD1
DNA: TGTGCCATCAGTGGCCGGGACAGGGCCCACGAGCAGTACTTC
CDR3: CAISGRDRAHEQYF

J: TRBJ2-7
size: .
V: TRBV3-1/TRBV3-2
D: .
DNA: TGTGCCAGCAGCCAAGGGGGCAATCTGGACGAGCAGTACTTC
CDR3: CASSQGGNLDEQYF

J: TRBJ2-2
size: .
V: TRBV9
D: TRBD1
DNA: TGTGCCAGCAGTCGGACAGGGGCCGCGAACACCGGGGAGCTGTTTTTT
CDR3: CASSRTGAANTGELFF

J: TRBJ2-7
size: .
V: TRBV11-1
D: TRBD1
DNA: TGTGCCAGCAGCAAGGGACAGGGGTTCGTCTACGAGCAGTACTTC
CDR3: CASSKGQGFVYEQYF

J: TRBJ2-7
size: .
V: TRBV3-1/TRBV3-2
D: .
DNA: TGTGCCAGCAGCCCCCGACTGGGGGGCTCCTACGAGCAGTACTTC
CDR3: CASSPRLGGSYEQYF

J: TRBJ2-3
size: .
V: TRBV20-1
D: .
DNA: TGCAGTGCTAGTAAATTAGCGGCTTACACAGATACGCAGTATTTT
CDR3: CSASKLAAYTDTQYF

J: TRBJ2-7
size: .
V: TRBV19
D: .
DNA: TGTGCCAGTAGTATAGAAGGGAGCTCCTACGAGCAGTACTTC
CDR3: CASSIEGSSYEQYF

J: TRBJ2-7
size: once
V: TRBV6-5
D: TRBD2
DNA: TGTGCCAGCAAATTAGCGGGGGACCCCTACGAGCAGTACTTC
CDR3: CASKLAGDPYEQYF

J: TRBJ1-2
size: .
V: TRBV11-2
D: TRBD1
DNA: TGTGCCAGCAGCCTAGAGCGACAGGGGGATGGCTACACCTTC
CDR3: CASSLERQGDGYTF

J: TRBJ2-3
size: .
V: TRBV4-3
D: TRBD2
DNA: TGCGCCAGCAGCCAAGATCTTCTAGCGGGGGGCACAGATACGCAGTATTTT
CDR3: CASSQDLLAGGTDTQYF

J: TRBJ1-1
size: .
V: TRBV19
D: .
DNA: TGTGCCAGTAGGTTTCAGGGGTTGACTGAAGCTTTCTTT
CDR3: CASRFQGLTEAFF

J: TRBJ1-2
size: once
V: TRBV7-9
D: .
DNA: TGTGCCAGCAGCGCCCAAACTCCGGGCTACACCTTC
CDR3: CASSAQTPGYTF

J: TRBJ2-3
size: .
V: TRBV9
D: .
DNA: TGTGCCAGCAGCGTAGGGGCCCGGGGAGACACAGATACGCAGTATTTT
CDR3: CASSVGARGDTDTQYF

J: TRBJ2-7
size: few
V: TRBV29-1
D: TRBD2
DNA: TGCAGCGGCGAGCGGGGGCAATCTGGCTCCTACGAGCAGTACTTC
CDR3: CSGERGQSGSYEQYF

J: TRBJ2-1
size: .
V: TRBV6-5
D: TRBD2
DNA: TGTGCCAGCAGTTATGAGGCGGGGGGGCGAAGTGAGCAGTTCTTC
CDR3: CASSYEAGGRSEQFF